This T cell receptor (beta chain) was recovered during a study of identical twins. Study results and limitations: Abundant cord blood beta clonotypes carried fewer insertions; memory repertoires showed none. The study based its conclusions on cross-sectional statistical analysis and did not follow the same donors.

This clonotype showed up just a few times. The antigen is undetermined. Template switching (which added a universal primer site) was used, and cDNA carried unique molecular identifiers. MiXCR, applied by TCRdb to the 5' RACE reads, yields one record per CDR3 protein. The table records fewer than 650,000 distinct CDR3 sequences, nearly 10% of them present only once. Only healthy Caucasians were enrolled as donors. V lost 0 bases, J lost 3 bases, and 12 bases lay in between. The CDR3 is 15 amino acids. CDR1 and CDR2 (germline): SGHTS, YDEGEE. The same sample was also used in a study of yellow fever vaccine responses in identical twins.

The gene calls are TRBV5-8 and TRBJ1-1; D remains unclear. The sequenced sample was PBMCs. The clonotype originates from a young woman in good health. The CDR3 DNA sequence: TGTGCCAGCAGCTTGGAGCGGGTAGTGTACACTGAAGCTTTCTTT. Residues: CASSLERVVYTEAFF. Drawing the rest from reference TRBV5-8 and TRBJ1-1, the complete variable domain is EAGVTQSPTHLIKTRGQQATLRCSPISGHTSVYWYQQALGLGLQFLLWYDEGEERNRGNFPPRFSGRQFPNYSSELNVNALELEDSALYLCASSLERVVYTEAFFGQGTRLTVV.